The 10 T cell receptor beta chains in this list originate from one sample, sequenced in a study of identical twins. TCRdb re-derived calls from the 5' RACE reads in MiXCR, one entry per CDR3 protein. The table lists roughly 490,000 distinct CDR3 sequences, roughly 13% of them singletons. The same sample was also studied in work on yellow fever vaccine responses in identical twins.

The specimen sequenced was CD4+ T cells sorted from blood. The source of these receptors is a young woman in good health.

This clonotype was counted a few times. The chain links TRBV7-9 to TRBJ2-3; TRBD2 agrees at 8 bases. This CDR3 contains 15 residues. Losses at the gene ends were 11 bases for V and 2 bases for J; bases not matched to a gene: 12. Germline lookup yields CDR1 SEHNR and CDR2 FQNEAQ (reference sequence). The CDR3 DNA is TGTGCCCTAACCGAGGCGGGGGGACACACAGATACGCAGTATTTT. It codes for CALTEAGGHTDTQYF.

This sequence joins TRBV12-5 and TRBJ2-2, with 7 positions matching TRBD1. V shed 1 base and J 13 bases; nucleotides not matched to a gene: 3. The CDR3 is made up of 12 amino acids. Germline loops: CDR1 LGHNT, CDR2 FRNRAP. The CDR3 sequence: CASGLGQGRLFF. CDR3 sequence (DNA): TGTGCTAGTGGTTTGGGACAGGGAAGGCTGTTTTTT.

The V call is TRBV12-3 or TRBV12-4, the J call TRBJ1-1; TRBD1 matches 8 bases. V was clipped by 6 bases and J by 0 bases; unmatched bases: 3. The CDR3 sequence is 14 residues long. The CDR3 nucleotides are TGTGCCAGCAGGGGACAGGCCTTGAACACTGAAGCTTTCTTT. Translated, it gives CASRGQALNTEAFF.

The table lists this clonotype with a few counts. The chain uses TRBV20-1 and TRBJ2-3; 8 bases agree with TRBD1. This CDR3 comprises 15 residues. V shed 5 bases, J shed 4 bases, and the junction held 11 bases outside the gene matches. Germline loops: CDR1 DFQATT, CDR2 SNEGSKA (reference sequence). The CDR3 nucleotides read TGCAGTGCTGATTTCCGGGACAGGTCCCCAGATACGCAGTATTTT. Translation: CSADFRDRSPDTQYF.

This clonotype was detected a few times. V and J are TRBV9 and TRBJ2-1; D remains unclear. The CDR3 sequence is 13 residues long. V lost 0 bases and J lost 1, with 2 bases in between. CDR1 is SGDLS and CDR2 is YYNGEE in the germline V gene. The CDR3 here is CASSVESYNEQFF. CDR3 DNA sequence: TGTGCCAGCAGCGTAGAATCCTACAATGAGCAGTTCTTC.

The chain joins TRBV15 to TRBJ2-2; 7 positions match TRBD2. CDR1 is LNHNV and CDR2 is YYDKDF in the germline V gene (reference sequence). V lost 1 base, J lost 1 base, and 6 bases stayed unmatched. The CDR3 is made up of 17 amino acids. CDR3 in amino acids: CATSRARGTKNTGELFF. The CDR3 coding sequence is TGTGCCACCAGCAGAGCCCGAGGGACTAAGAACACCGGGGAGCTGTTTTTT.

Ten or more counts support this clonotype. This chain uses TRBV18 with TRBJ2-3; 7 bases map to TRBD1. Germline V lookup: CDR1 KGHSH, CDR2 LQKENI. The CDR3 contains 15 residues. Trimming at V came to 0 bases and at J to 2 bases, leaving 2 bases not matched to a gene. This chain's CDR3 is CASSPPGTVTDTQYF. The CDR3 nucleotides are TGTGCCAGCTCACCACCAGGGACAGTCACAGATACGCAGTATTTT.

This clonotype has a count of ten or more. The gene calls are TRBV20-1 and TRBJ1-6; the D is unclear. The V gene lost 5 bases and the J gene lost 6 bases, with 14 bases spanning the gap. Germline V lookup: CDR1 DFQATT, CDR2 SNEGSKA (reference sequence). The CDR3 is 14 residues long. The CDR3 region has the DNA TGCAGTGCTTACCAAATCTCCGGTAATTCACCCCTCCACTTT. The encoded protein is CSAYQISGNSPLHF.

This clonotype appeared many times. The rearrangement links TRBV5-1 to TRBJ1-6; D is unresolved. The CDR3 spans 15 residues. The V and J ends lost 4 bases and 8 bases respectively, with 16 bases between them. Germline V gives CDR1 SGHRS, CDR2 YFSETQ. CDR3 in amino acids: CASSPGRNDDSPLHF. Written as DNA, the CDR3 is TGCGCCAGCAGCCCGGGAAGAAATGATGATTCACCCCTCCACTTT.

This clonotype was seen more than once but under ten times. The J gene is TRBJ2-7, the V gene TRBV19, with 10 bases aligning to TRBD2. Germline V CDR1 and CDR2: LNHDA, SQIVND (reference sequence). The CDR3 totals 15 residues. With V trimmed by 4 bases and J by 0 bases, 3 bases remained unmatched. CDR3 sequence reads: CASSTIAGGSYEQYF. CDR3 in DNA: TGTGCCAGTAGTACAATAGCGGGAGGCTCCTACGAGCAGTACTTC.